This is a list of T cell receptor beta chains from one sample in a study of technical replicates of blood from a few donors. Generated by immunoSEQ multiplex PCR, the TCRdb table keeps only in-frame clones and is missing some. The table shows approximately 64,000 clones, with 70% to 90% occurring only once. The sample was PBMCs. These receptor sequences come from a human donor in good health. Some clones in this sample may be carry-over from other donors' samples. CDR3s leave out the opening cysteine and the closing phenylalanine or tryptophan. Not every row has a clone size; where given, it reads once, few, many or a size class.

CDR3 length: 14
clone size: NA
V gene: TRBV4-3
CDR3 protein: ASSLNGGTGLKELF

CDR3 length: 11
clone size: NA
V gene: TRBV10-1
CDR3 protein: ASSDEGMVEQY

CDR3 length: 11
clone size: NA
V gene: TRBV29-1
CDR3 protein: SVVGRGHDGYT

CDR3 length: 13
clone size: NA
V gene: TRBV9
CDR3 protein: ASSGPGQINSPLH

CDR3 length: 10
clone size: NA
V gene: TRBV5-1
CDR3 protein: ASSLLNNEQF

CDR3 length: 13
clone size: NA
V gene: TRBV7-2
CDR3 protein: ASSNGGSSSYEQY

CDR3 length: 10
clone size: NA
V gene: TRBV5-1
CDR3 protein: ASSRDGDGEF

CDR3 length: 13
clone size: NA
V gene: TRBV13
CDR3 protein: ASSYKQDPNEKLF

CDR3 length: 12
clone size: NA
V gene: TRBV4-1
CDR3 protein: ASSQGTLRNEQY

CDR3 length: 14
clone size: NA
V gene: TRBV25-1
CDR3 protein: ASSELTGGYQETQY

CDR3 length: 11
clone size: NA
V gene: TRBV5-6
CDR3 protein: ASSPGFNYGYT

CDR3 length: 13
clone size: few
V gene: TRBV5-4
CDR3 protein: ASSRGVTYNSPLH

CDR3 length: 13
clone size: NA
V gene: TRBV25-1
CDR3 protein: ASSESNRNNSPLH

CDR3 length: 13
clone size: NA
V gene: TRBV5-4
CDR3 protein: ASRQGGSGNEKLF

CDR3 length: 20
clone size: NA
V gene: TRBV14
CDR3 protein: ASSQLLLRDRGREGGSYEQY